These T cell receptor beta chains were read from a single sample in a study of blood T cell repertoires in COVID-19. TCRdb keeps only in-frame clones here, not all; method: immunoSEQ multiplex PCR. The sample gives about 160,000 clones, more than 75% of which show up once; roughly a sixth is in the top ten. The sample comprised peripheral blood. Receptors originate from a man aged 55-75 years with active or convalescent COVID-19. Both conserved end residues are part of each CDR3. A D gene is named only where the DNA matches it firmly. Size is omitted from some rows. Given values are once, few, many or a class for expanded clones.

V gene	D gene	J gene	clone size	CDR3 protein	CDR3 DNA
TRBV6-5	-	TRBJ1-2	-	CASTGALGGYTF	TGTGCCAGCACTGGGGCCCTAGGTGGCTACACCTTC
TRBV2	TRBD1	TRBJ2-5	-	CASSDATGNRETQYF	TGTGCCAGCAGTGATGCGACAGGGAATCGAGAGACCCAGTACTTC
TRBV2	TRBD1	TRBJ2-7	-	CASSEDRVYEQYF	TGTGCCAGCAGTGAGGACAGGGTCTACGAGCAGTACTTC
TRBV19	TRBD1	TRBJ1-5	few	CASSATGGPQPQHF	TGTGCCAGTAGTGCAACAGGGGGTCCTCAGCCCCAGCATTTT
TRBV10-1	TRBD1	TRBJ2-7	-	CASSGGGSSYEQYF	TGCGCCAGCAGTGGAGGGGGCAGCTCCTACGAGCAGTACTTC
TRBV5-1	TRBD1	TRBJ2-1	-	CASSRGQGRINEQFF	TGCGCCAGCAGCCGAGGACAGGGTAGGATAAATGAGCAGTTCTTC
TRBV25-1	-	TRBJ2-2	-	CASSARGRQNTGELFF	TGTGCCAGCAGCGCCAGGGGCCGACAGAACACCGGGGAGCTGTTTTTT
TRBV27	-	TRBJ1-1	-	CASSWSSNTEAFF	TGTGCCAGCAGTTGGAGCAGCAACACTGAAGCTTTCTTT
TRBV10-3	-	TRBJ1-5	once	CAISDGQGGAQPQHF	TGTGCCATCAGCGACGGACAAGGGGGGGCACAGCCCCAGCATTTT
TRBV6-5	-	TRBJ2-6	-	CASSYLGRGANVLTF	TGTGCCAGCAGTTATCTGGGGCGGGGGGCCAACGTCCTGACTTTC
TRBV6-5	TRBD2	TRBJ2-2	-	CASRPGLRYTGELFF	TGTGCCAGCAGACCGGGACTACGATACACCGGGGAGCTGTTTTTT
TRBV4-1	TRBD1	TRBJ2-5	-	CASSQEGQGAIGETQYF	TGCGCCAGCAGCCAAGAAGGGCAGGGGGCGATTGGTGAGACCCAGTACTTC
TRBV5-1	-	TRBJ1-5	-	CASSLGTETYQPQHF	TGCGCCAGCAGCTTGGGGACAGAGACTTATCAGCCCCAGCATTTT
TRBV3-1/TRBV3-2	-	TRBJ1-5	-	CASSQESGGGQPQHF	TGTGCCAGCAGCCAAGAAAGCGGGGGCGGTCAGCCCCAGCATTTT